Listed below are T cell receptor beta chains from one sample, sequenced in a study of cytomegalovirus exposure and HLA in healthy donors. This table comes from immunoSEQ multiplex PCR, and its TCRdb copy is limited to in-frame clones, with some not included. The profile shows about 140,000 clones, approximately 80% of them singletons. Sequencing input: PBMCs. All receptors derive from a male donor in good health and CMV-seronegative. The CDR3 runs from the conserved cysteine through the conserved F or W. Each record gives: V gene, CDR3 length, CDR3 protein.

TRBV30,13,CAWNRGRGSPLHF
TRBV4-3,15,CASSQKRLNQETQYF
TRBV11-2,14,CATMDKGRNTEAFF
TRBV7-2,14,CASRQSGLASEQFF
TRBV7-2,14,CASSRDRAGNSQYF
TRBV14,13,CASSQGPNQPQHF
TRBV7-2,14,CASSLSRAVDTQYF
TRBV6-5,15,CASSYYYNDNSPLHF
TRBV25-1,16,CASSEQRGVNTGELFF
TRBV2,15,CASRERTGGKETQYF
TRBV11-2,11,CASSFGSIQYF
TRBV14,19,CASSQEGGRLFSSTDTQYF
TRBV18,14,CASSPAASRGSYTF
TRBV5-4,15,CASRGGTGAHNEQFF
TRBV7-3,12,CASSSPGSKAFF
TRBV5-1,15,CASSSRTAKAGEQYF
TRBV6-5,14,CASSYSTGGYGYTF
TRBV6-6,14,CASSYARSPYGYTF
TRBV6-5,14,CASSYRGLNTEAFF
TRBV30,13,CAWRSRQDYGYTF
TRBV2,12,CASSVRASPLHF
TRBV7-2,14,CASSLAQGSDTQYF
TRBV19,16,CASSGRTGVYGDTQYF
TRBV6-5,15,CASSYGSERGTEAFF
TRBV19,16,CASSIVPLSPRQPQHF
TRBV9,16,CASSVGFAGINNEQFF
TRBV5-1,16,CASSLARLSSQETQYF
TRBV7-2,15,CASSLVAGADGELFF
TRBV30,11,CAWGLVNEQYF